This T cell receptor beta chain is from a study of cytomegalovirus exposure and HLA in healthy donors. PCR involved 60 Vbeta and 13 Jbeta primers. TCRdb's copy holds only in-frame clones and misses some; the assay was immunoSEQ multiplex PCR. Among some 200,000 clones listed, over 65% were seen once. CDR3 length equals 13 residues. From germline, CDR1 is LNHDA and CDR2 SQIVND (reference sequence). J was trimmed by 5 bases and V by 6 bases; bases with no gene match: 5. Study-level points and caveats: TCR beta chain V- and J-gene trimming was linked, in a later analysis, to a missense variant in DCLRE1C.

Comment on this clone: Its antigen is unknown.

The material sequenced was PBMCs. The source is a woman under 40 in good health and CMV-seronegative. The J gene is TRBJ1-1, the V gene TRBV19; TRBD1 aligns across 8 bases. The CDR3 DNA sequence: TGTGCCAGTAGGGAACAGGGGGTTACTGAAGCTTTCTTT. As protein: CASREQGVTEAFF. Drawing the rest from reference TRBV19 and TRBJ1-1, the complete variable domain is DGGITQSPKYLFRKEGQNVTLSCEQNLNHDAMYWYRQDPGQGLRLIYYSQIVNDFQKGDIAEGYSVSREKKESFPLTVTSAQKNPTAFYLCASREQGVTEAFFGQGTRLTVV.